This T cell receptor beta chain was documented in a study of OX40 agonist ivuxolimab in advanced cancers. The CDR3 totals 15 residues. Trimming cost V 1 base and J 4 bases, with 11 bases left between them. Germline V gives CDR1 SGHRS, CDR2 YFSETQ. TCRdb keeps only in-frame clones here, not all; method: immunoSEQ multiplex PCR. The data contain about 100,000 clones, approximately 90% of them singletons. The sequence was collected from an adult with an advanced solid tumor such as melanoma, head and neck, liver or kidney cancer. The specimen was CD4+ or CD8+ T cells sorted from blood, collected in a trial of the OX40 agonist ivuxolimab. The chain recombines TRBV5-1 with TRBJ2-2, with a weak D call TRBD2 (6 bases). The CDR3 DNA reads TGCGCCAGCAGCTTGTTAGCGGAACCCACCGGGGAGCTGTTTTTT. Amino acids: CASSLLAEPTGELFF.